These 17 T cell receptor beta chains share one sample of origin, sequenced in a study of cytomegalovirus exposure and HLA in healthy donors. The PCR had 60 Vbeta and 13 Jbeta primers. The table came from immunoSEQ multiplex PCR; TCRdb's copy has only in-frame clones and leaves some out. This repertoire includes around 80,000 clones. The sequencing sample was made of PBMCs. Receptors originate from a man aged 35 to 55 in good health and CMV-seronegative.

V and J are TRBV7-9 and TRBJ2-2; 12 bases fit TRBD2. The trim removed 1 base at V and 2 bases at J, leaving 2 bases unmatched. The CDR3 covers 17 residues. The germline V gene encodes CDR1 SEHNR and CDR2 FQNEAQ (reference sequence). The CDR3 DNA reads TGTGCCAGCAGCTTAGGGACTAGCGGGATAAACACCGGGGAGCTGTTTTTT. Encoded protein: CASSLGTSGINTGELFF.

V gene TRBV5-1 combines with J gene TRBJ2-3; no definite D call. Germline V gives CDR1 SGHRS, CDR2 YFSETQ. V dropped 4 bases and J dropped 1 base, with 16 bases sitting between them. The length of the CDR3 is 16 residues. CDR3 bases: TGCGCCAGCAGCCCGCGCGACACGCTCGGCACAGATACGCAGTATTTT. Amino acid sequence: CASSPRDTLGTDTQYF.

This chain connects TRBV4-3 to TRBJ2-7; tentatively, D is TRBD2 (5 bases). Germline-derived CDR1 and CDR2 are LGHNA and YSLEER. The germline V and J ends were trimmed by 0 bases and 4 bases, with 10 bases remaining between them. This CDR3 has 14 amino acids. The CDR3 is CASSQDWTGYEQYF. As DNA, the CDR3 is TGCGCCAGCAGCCAAGATTGGACGGGGTACGAGCAGTACTTC.

Here the CDR3 reads CASSPGLAGHTDTQYF. CDR3 sequence (DNA): TGTGCCAGCAGCCCGGGACTAGCGGGGCACACAGATACGCAGTATTTT. V and J are TRBV11-3 and TRBJ2-3; the match to TRBD2 covers 13 bases. Per germline, CDR1 SGHNT and CDR2 YENEEA. Trimming took 5 bases from V and 2 from J; bases not matched to a gene: 4. The CDR3 is made up of 16 amino acids.

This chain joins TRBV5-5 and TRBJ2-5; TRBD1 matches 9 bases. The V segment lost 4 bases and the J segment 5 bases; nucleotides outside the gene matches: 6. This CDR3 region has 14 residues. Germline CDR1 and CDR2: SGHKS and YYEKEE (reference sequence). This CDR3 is CASSPYRGLETQYF. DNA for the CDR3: TGTGCCAGCAGCCCCTACAGGGGGCTGGAGACCCAGTACTTC.

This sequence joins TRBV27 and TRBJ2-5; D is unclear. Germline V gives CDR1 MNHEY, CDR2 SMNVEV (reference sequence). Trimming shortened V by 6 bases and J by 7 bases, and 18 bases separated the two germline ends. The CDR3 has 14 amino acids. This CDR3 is CASSKDTNPGTQYF. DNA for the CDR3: TGTGCCAGCAGCAAAGACACCAACCCCGGGACCCAGTACTTC.

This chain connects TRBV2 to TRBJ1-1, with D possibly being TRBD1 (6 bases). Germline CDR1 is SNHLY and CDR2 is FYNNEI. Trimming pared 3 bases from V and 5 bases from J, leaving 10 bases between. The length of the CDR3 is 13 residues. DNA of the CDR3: TGTGCCAGCAGTGACCCAGGGGAAACTGAAGCTTTCTTT. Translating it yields CASSDPGETEAFF.

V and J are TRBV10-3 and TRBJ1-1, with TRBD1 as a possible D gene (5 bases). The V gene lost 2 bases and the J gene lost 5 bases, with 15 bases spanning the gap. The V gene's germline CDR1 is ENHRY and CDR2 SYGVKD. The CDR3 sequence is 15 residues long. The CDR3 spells CAISEGLGGETEAFF. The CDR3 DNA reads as TGTGCCATCAGTGAGGGTCTTGGGGGGGAAACTGAAGCTTTCTTT.

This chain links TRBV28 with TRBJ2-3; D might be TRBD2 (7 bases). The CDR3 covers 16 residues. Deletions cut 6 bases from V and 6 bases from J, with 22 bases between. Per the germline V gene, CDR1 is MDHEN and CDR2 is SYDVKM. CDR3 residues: CASRKHGGTLGDTQYF. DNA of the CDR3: TGTGCCAGCAGAAAACACGGGGGGACACTCGGGGATACGCAGTATTTT.

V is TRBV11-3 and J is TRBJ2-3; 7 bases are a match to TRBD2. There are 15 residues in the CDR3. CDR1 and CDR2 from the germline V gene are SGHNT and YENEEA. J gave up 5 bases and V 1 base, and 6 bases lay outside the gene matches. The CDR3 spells CASSLGLAAVDTQYF. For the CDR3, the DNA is TGTGCCAGCAGCTTAGGGCTAGCGGCGGTAGATACGCAGTATTTT.

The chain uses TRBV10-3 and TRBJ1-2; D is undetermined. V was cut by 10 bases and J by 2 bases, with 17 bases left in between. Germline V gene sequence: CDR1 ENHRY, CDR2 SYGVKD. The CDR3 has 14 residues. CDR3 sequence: CATTKNLRNYGYTF. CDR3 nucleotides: TGTGCCACAACCAAAAACCTCAGAAACTATGGCTACACCTTC.

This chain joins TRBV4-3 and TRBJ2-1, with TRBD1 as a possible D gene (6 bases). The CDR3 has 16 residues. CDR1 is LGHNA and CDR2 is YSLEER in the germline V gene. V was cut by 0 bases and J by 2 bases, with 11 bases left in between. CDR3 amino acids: CASSQEGGRAYNEQFF. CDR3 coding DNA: TGCGCCAGCAGCCAAGAAGGGGGTCGGGCCTACAATGAGCAGTTCTTC.

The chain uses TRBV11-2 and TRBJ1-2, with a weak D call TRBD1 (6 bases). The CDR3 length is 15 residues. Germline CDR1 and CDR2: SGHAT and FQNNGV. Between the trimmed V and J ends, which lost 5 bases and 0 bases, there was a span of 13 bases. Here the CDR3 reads CASSPGQKANYGYTF. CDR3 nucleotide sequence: TGTGCCAGCAGCCCAGGACAGAAGGCTAACTATGGCTACACCTTC.

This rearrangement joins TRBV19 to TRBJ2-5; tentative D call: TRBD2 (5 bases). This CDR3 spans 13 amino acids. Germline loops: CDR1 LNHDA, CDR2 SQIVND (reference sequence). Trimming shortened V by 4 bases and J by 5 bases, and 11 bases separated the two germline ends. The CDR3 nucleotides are TGTGCCAGTAGTACAGACGGGGAGGAGACCCAGTACTTC. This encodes CASSTDGEETQYF.

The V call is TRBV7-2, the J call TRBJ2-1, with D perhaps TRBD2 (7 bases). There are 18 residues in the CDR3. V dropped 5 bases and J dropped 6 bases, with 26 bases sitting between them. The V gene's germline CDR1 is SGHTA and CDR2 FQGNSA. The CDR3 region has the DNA TGTGCCAGCAGCCGTATTAGAGGGTGGGGGGGCCAACCCAATGAGCAGTTCTTC. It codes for CASSRIRGWGGQPNEQFF.

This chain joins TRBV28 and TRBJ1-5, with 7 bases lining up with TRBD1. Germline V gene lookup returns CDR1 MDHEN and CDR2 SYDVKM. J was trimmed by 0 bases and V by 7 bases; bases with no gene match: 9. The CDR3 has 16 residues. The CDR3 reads CASNWGQGVSNQPQHF. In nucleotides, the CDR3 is TGTGCCAGCAATTGGGGGCAGGGGGTTAGCAATCAGCCCCAGCATTTT.

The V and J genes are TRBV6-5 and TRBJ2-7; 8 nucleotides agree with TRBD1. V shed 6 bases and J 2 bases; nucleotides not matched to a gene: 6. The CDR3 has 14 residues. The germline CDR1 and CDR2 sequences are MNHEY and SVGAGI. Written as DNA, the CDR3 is TGTGCCAGCAGCCGGGGACAGGTTCCCTACGAGCAGTACTTC. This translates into CASSRGQVPYEQYF.